A single sample is the source of the 3 T cell receptor beta chains below, sequenced in a study of PD-1 blockade in classical Hodgkin lymphoma. TCRdb keeps only in-frame clones here, not all; method: immunoSEQ multiplex PCR. In the table there are about 43,000 clones, approximately 70% of which are singletons. Every patient relapsed after autologous stem cell transplantation, and brentuximab vedotin exposure varied. Sequenced here: peripheral blood mononuclear cells (PBMCs), sampled at baseline. These receptors originate from a human donor with classical Hodgkin lymphoma.

On this clone itself: The germline gene is not matched at one end of the junction; a read error may be the cause. The same CDR3 also results from other DNA sequences found in this sample. The rearrangement joins TRBV6-5 to TRBJ2-2; D is unclear. Germline V gene data show CDR1 as MNHEY and CDR2 as SVGAGI. This CDR3 is built from 13 residues. The chain's CDR3 is CASSWSNTGELFF. Here the CDR3 DNA reads TGTGCCAGCAGTTGGAGCAACACCGGAGAGCTGTTTTTT.

This chain joins TRBV6-5 and TRBJ2-3, with no clear D. V was clipped by 0 bases and J by 3 bases, with 13 bases between them. The CDR3 is 16 residues long. Germline V gene data show CDR1 as MNHEY and CDR2 as SVGAGI. In DNA, the CDR3 is TGTGCCAGCAGTTACTCTCGGCAGAGTGGGACAGATACGCAGTATTTT. It yields the protein CASSYSRQSGTDTQYF.

By share, this clone counts as large (0.1 to 1%). DNA of the CDR3: TGTGCCAGCAGACTACTAGCGGGGGCTACCTACGAGCAGTACTTC. Translation gives CASRLLAGATYEQYF. The chain links TRBV11-2 to TRBJ2-7; 11 bases are shared with TRBD2. This CDR3 has 15 amino acids. Germline V lookup: CDR1 SGHAT, CDR2 FQNNGV. Trimming at V came to 6 bases and at J to 2 bases, leaving 6 bases not matched to a gene.